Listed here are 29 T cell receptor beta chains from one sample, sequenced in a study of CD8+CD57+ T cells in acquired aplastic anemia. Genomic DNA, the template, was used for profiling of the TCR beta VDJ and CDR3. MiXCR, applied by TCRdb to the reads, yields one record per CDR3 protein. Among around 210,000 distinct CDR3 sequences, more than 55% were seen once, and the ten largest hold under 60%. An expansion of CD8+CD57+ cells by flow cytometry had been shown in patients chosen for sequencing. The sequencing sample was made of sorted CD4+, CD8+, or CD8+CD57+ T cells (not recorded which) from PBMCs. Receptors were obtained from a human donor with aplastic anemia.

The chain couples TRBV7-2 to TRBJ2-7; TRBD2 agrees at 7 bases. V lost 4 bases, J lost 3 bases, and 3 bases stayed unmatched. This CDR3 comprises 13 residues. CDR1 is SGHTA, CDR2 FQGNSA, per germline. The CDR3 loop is CASSSGEGYEQYF. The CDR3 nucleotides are TGTGCCAGCAGCTCCGGGGAGGGCTACGAGCAGTACTTC.

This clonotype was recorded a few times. DNA for the CDR3: TGCGCCAGCAGTGCTAGCGGGAACTCCTACGAGCAGTACTTC. Its translation is CASSASGNSYEQYF. The chain uses TRBV10-1 and TRBJ2-7, with 9 bases fitting TRBD2. From germline, CDR1 is WNHNN and CDR2 SYGVQD (reference sequence). The CDR3 is 14 amino acids. The V gene end was trimmed by 4 bases and the J gene end by 0 bases; junction bases not matched to a gene: 1.

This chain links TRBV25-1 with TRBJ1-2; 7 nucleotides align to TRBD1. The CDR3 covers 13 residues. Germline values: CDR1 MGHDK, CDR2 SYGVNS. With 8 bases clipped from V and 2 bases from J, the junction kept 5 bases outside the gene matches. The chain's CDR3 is CASGGTANYGYTF. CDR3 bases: TGTGCCAGCGGGGGGACAGCGAACTATGGCTACACCTTC.

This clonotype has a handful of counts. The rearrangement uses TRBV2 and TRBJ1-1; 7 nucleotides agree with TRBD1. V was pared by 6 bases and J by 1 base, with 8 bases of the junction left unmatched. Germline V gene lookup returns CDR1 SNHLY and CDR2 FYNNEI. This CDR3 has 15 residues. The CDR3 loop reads CASREQGLGNTEAFF. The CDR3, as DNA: TGTGCCAGCAGGGAACAGGGGTTGGGGAACACTGAAGCTTTCTTT.

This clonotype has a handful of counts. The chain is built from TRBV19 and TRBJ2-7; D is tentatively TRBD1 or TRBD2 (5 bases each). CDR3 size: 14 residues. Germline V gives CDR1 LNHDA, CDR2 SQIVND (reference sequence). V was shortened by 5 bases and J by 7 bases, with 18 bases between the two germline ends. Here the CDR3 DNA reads TGTGCCAGTAGTCCCTATCCCGGGACGAGGGAGCAGTACTTC. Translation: CASSPYPGTREQYF.

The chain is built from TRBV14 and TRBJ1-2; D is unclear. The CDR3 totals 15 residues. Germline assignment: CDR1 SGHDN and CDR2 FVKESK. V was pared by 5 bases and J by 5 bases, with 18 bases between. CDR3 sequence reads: CASSDTKGRYYGYTF. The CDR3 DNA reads TGTGCCAGCAGCGATACGAAAGGGAGGTATTATGGCTACACCTTC.

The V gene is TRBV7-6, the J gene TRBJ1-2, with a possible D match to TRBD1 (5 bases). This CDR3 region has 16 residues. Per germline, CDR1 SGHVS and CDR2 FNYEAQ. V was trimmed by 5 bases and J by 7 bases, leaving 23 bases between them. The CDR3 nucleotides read TGTGCCAGCAGCCCAACGGGGGTTGTAGAGATCGGTGGCTACACCTTC. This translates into CASSPTGVVEIGGYTF.

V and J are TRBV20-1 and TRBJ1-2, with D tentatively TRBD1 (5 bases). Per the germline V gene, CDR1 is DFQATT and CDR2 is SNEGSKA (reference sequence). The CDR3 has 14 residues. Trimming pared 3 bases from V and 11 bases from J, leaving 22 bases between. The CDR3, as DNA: TGCAGTGCTAGCCCCCCAACGGGGCTCGGGCCTTACACCTTC. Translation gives CSASPPTGLGPYTF.

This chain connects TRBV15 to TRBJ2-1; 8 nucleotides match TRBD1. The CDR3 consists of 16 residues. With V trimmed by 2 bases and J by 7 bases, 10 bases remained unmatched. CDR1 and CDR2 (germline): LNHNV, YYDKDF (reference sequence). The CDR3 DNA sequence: TGTGCCACCAGCAGACCATTTCCGCGACAGGGGAATGAGCAGTTCTTC. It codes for CATSRPFPRQGNEQFF.

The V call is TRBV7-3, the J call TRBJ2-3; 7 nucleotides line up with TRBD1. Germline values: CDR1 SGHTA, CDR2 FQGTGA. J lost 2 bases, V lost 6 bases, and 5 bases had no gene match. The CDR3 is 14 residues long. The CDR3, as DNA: TGTGCCAGCAGTTTTGGGACAGACACAGATACGCAGTATTTT. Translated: CASSFGTDTDTQYF.

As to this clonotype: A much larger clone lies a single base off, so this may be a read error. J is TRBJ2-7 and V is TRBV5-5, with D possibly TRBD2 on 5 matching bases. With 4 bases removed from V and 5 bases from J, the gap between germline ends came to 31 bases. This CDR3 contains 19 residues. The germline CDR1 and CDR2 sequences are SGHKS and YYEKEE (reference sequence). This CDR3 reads CASSQDLISRTSLSHEQYF. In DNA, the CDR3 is TGTGCCAGCAGCCAAGATTTAATATCCCGTACTAGTTTATCCCACGAGCAGTACTTC. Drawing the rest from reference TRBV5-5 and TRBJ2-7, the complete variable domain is DAGVTQSPTHLIKTRGQQVTLRCSPISGHKSVSWYQQVLGQGPQFIFQYYEKEERGRGNFPDRFSARQFPNYSSELNVNALLLGDSALYLCASSQDLISRTSLSHEQYFGPGTRLTVT.

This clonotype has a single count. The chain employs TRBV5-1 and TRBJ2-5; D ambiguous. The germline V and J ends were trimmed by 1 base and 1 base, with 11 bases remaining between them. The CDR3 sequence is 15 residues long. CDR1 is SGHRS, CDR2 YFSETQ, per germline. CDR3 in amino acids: CASSLRPISQETQYF. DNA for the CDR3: TGCGCCAGCAGCTTGAGGCCCATCTCCCAAGAGACCCAGTACTTC.

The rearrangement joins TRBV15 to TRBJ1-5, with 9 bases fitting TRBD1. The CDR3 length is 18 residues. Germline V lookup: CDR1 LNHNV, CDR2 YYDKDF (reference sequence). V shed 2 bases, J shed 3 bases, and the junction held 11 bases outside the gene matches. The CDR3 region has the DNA TGTGCCACCAGCAGACCATTTCCGGGACAGGGACTCAATCAGCCCCAGCATTTT. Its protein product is CATSRPFPGQGLNQPQHF.

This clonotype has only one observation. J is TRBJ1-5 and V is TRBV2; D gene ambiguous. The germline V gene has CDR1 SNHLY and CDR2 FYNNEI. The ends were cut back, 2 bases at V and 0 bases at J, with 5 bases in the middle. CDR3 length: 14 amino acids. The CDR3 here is CASSESHSNQPQHF. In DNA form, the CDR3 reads TGTGCCAGCAGTGAATCCCATAGCAATCAGCCCCAGCATTTT.

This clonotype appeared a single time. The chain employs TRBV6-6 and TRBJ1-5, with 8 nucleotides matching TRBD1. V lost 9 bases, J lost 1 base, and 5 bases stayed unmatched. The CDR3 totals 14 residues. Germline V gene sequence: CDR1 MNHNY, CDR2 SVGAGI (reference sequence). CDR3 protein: CASWTGFSNQPQHF. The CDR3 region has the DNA TGTGCCAGTTGGACAGGGTTCAGCAATCAGCCCCAGCATTTT.

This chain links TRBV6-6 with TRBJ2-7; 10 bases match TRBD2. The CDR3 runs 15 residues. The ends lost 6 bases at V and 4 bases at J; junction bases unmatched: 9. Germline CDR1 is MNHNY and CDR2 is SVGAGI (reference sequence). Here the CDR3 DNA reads TGTGCCAGCAGAAACTTAGCGGGAGGAGGGTACGAGCAGTACTTC. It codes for CASRNLAGGGYEQYF.

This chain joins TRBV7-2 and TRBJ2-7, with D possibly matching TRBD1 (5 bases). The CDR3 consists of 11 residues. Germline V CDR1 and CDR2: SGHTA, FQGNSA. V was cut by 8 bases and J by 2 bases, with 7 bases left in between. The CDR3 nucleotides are TGTGCCAGCGGACATACCTACGAGCAGTACTTC. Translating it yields CASGHTYEQYF.

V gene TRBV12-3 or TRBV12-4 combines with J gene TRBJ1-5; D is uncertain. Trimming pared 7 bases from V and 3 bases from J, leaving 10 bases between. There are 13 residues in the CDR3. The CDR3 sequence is CASMGGYNQPQHF. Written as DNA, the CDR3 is TGTGCCAGCATGGGAGGGTACAATCAGCCCCAGCATTTT.

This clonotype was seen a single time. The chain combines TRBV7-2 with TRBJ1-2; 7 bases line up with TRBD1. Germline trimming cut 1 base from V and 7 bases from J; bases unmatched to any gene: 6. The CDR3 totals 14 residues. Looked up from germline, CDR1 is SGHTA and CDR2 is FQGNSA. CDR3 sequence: CASSLDRGAGGYTF. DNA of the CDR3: TGTGCCAGCAGCTTAGACAGGGGCGCGGGTGGCTACACCTTC.

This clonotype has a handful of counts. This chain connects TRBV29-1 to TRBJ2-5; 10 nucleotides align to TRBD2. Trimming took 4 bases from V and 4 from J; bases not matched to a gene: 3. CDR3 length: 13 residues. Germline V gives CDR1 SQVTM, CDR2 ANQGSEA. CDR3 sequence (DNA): TGCAGCGTTGTAGCGGGAGGACGAGAGACCCAGTACTTC. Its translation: CSVVAGGRETQYF.

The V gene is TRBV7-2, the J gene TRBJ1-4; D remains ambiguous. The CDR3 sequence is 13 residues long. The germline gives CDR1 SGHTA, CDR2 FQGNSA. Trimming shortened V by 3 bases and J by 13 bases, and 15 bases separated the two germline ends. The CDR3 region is CASSFPNMVGLFF. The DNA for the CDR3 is TGTGCCAGCAGCTTTCCAAACATGGTAGGACTGTTTTTT.

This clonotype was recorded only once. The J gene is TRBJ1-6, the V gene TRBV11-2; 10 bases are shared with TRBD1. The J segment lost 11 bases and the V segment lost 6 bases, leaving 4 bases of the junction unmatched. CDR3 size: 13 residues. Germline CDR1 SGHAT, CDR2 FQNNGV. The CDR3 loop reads CASSPGTGAPLHF. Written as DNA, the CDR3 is TGTGCCAGCAGTCCCGGGACAGGGGCACCCCTCCACTTT.

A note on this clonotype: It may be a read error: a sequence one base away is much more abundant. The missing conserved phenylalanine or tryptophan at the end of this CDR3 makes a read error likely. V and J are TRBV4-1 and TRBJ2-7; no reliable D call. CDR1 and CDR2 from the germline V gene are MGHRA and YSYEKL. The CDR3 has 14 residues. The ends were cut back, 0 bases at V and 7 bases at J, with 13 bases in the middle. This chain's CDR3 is CASSQDHNSIEQYL. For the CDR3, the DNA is TGCGCCAGCAGCCAAGATCATAACTCCATTGAGCAGTACCTC.

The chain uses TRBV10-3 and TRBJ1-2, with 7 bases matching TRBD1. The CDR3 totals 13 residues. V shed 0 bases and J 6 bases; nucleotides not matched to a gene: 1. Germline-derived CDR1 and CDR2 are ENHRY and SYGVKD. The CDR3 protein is CAISESTGDGYTF. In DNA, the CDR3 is TGTGCCATCAGTGAGTCCACAGGGGATGGCTACACCTTC.

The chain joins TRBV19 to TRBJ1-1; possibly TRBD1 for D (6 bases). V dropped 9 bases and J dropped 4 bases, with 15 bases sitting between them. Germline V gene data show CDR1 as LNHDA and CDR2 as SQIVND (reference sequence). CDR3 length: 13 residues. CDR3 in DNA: TGTGCCAGCAACTACAGGGCAGGCACTGAAGCTTTCTTT. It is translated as CASNYRAGTEAFF.

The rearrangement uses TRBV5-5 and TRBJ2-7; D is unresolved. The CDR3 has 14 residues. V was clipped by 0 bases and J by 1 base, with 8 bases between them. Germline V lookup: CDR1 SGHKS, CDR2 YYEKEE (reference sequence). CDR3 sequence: CASSLGTVSYEQYF. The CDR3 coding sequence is TGTGCCAGCAGCTTGGGGACGGTATCCTACGAGCAGTACTTC.

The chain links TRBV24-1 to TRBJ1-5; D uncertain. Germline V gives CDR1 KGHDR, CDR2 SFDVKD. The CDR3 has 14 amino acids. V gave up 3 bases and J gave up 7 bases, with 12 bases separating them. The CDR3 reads CATSDPAERQPQHF. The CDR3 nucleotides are TGTGCCACCAGTGATCCGGCAGAGCGGCAGCCCCAGCATTTT.

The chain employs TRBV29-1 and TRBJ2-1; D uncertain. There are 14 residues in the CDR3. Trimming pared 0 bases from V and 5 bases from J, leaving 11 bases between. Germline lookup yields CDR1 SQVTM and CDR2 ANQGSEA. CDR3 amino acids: CSVEDPFWNNEQFF. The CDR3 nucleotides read TGCAGCGTTGAAGATCCCTTTTGGAACAATGAGCAGTTCTTC.

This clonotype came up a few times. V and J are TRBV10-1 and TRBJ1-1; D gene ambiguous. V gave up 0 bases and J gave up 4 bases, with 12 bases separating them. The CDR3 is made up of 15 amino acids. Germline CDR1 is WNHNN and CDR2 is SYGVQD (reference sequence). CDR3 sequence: CASSESGSGSTEAFF. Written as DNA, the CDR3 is TGCGCCAGCAGTGAGTCCGGCTCGGGTAGCACTGAAGCTTTCTTT.